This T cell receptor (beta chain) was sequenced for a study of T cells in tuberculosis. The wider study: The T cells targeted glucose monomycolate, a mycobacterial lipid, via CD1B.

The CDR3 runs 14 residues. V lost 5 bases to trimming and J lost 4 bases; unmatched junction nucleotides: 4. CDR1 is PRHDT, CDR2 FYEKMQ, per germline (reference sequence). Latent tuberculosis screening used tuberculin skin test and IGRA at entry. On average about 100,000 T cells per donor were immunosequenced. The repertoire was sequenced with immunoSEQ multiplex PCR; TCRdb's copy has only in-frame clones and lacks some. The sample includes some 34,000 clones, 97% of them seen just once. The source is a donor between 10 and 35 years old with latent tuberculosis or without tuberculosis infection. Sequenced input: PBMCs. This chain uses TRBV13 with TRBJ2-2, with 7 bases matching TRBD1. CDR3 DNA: TGTGCCAGCAGCGACAGGGTTGGCACCGGGGAGCTGTTTTTT. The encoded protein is CASSDRVGTGELFF.